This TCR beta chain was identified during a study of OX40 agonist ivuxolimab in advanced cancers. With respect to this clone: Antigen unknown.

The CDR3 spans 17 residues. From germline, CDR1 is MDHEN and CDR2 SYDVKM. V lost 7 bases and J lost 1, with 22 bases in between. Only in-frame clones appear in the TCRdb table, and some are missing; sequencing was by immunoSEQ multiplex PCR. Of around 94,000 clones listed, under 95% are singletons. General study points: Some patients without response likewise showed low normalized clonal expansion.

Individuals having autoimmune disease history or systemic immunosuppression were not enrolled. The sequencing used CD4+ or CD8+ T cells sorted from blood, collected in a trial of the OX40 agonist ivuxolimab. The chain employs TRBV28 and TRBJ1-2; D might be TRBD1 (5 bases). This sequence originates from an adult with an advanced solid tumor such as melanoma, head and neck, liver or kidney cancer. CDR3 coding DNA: TGTGCCAGCACGGGGGGACCAAGACTTACACTTAACTATGGCTACACCTTC. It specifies CASTGGPRLTLNYGYTF.